This is a list of T cell receptor beta chains from one sample in a study of blood T cell repertoires in COVID-19. Using immunoSEQ multiplex PCR, the repertoire was profiled, and TCRdb retains in-frame clones only, with some absent. The sample comprises some 120,000 clones, roughly 85% of which are singletons, and around 2.3% rests with the top ten. The sequenced sample was peripheral blood. The receptors derive from a man younger than 45 with acute or convalescent COVID-19. CDR3s include the opening cysteine and the closing phenylalanine or tryptophan. The D gene is left open where the match is weak. The size entry is marked missing in some rows and otherwise reads once, few, many or a size class.

size: .
J: TRBJ2-5
D: .
V: TRBV19
DNA: TGTGCCAGTAGTATGGGGAGGGGGTCGCAAGAGACCCAGTACTTC
CDR3: CASSMGRGSQETQYF

size: .
J: TRBJ1-1
D: .
V: TRBV10-3
DNA: TGTGCCATCAGTGAGGGGCAGGGCCGTATGAACACTGAAGCTTTCTTT
CDR3: CAISEGQGRMNTEAFF

size: .
J: TRBJ1-1
D: .
V: TRBV28
DNA: TGTGCCAGCAGATCCTCCCCGCAGGACACTGAAGCTTTCTTT
CDR3: CASRSSPQDTEAFF

size: .
J: TRBJ1-1
D: .
V: TRBV14
DNA: TGTGCCAGCAGCCCCCTGGGCAGTAACACTGAAGCTTTCTTT
CDR3: CASSPLGSNTEAFF

size: once
J: TRBJ2-2
D: TRBD2
V: TRBV15
DNA: TGTGCCACCAGCACTACCGGACTAGCGGGGCGTGTCACCGGGGAGCTGTTTTTT
CDR3: CATSTTGLAGRVTGELFF

size: .
J: TRBJ2-5
D: .
V: TRBV2
DNA: TGTGCCAGCAGGGGGCAGGAAGAGACCCAGTACTTC
CDR3: CASRGQEETQYF

size: .
J: TRBJ1-4
D: TRBD1
V: TRBV12-3/TRBV12-4
DNA: TGTGCCAGCAGCTCGGGACAGAATGAAAAACTGTTTTTT
CDR3: CASSSGQNEKLFF

size: .
J: TRBJ1-2
D: TRBD1
V: TRBV7-9
DNA: TGTGCCAGCAGCCTGATAAGGGACAGGGGCGAAACTACTAACTATGGCTACACCTTC
CDR3: CASSLIRDRGETTNYGYTF

size: few
J: TRBJ1-1
D: .
V: TRBV30
DNA: TGTGCCTGGAGTGAGAGTAACACTGAAGCTTTCTTT
CDR3: CAWSESNTEAFF

size: .
J: TRBJ1-2
D: TRBD1
V: TRBV30
DNA: TGTGCCTGGACCCCCACAGGGGGAGGTGGCTACACCTTC
CDR3: CAWTPTGGGGYTF

size: .
J: TRBJ2-1
D: .
V: TRBV9
DNA: TGTGCCAGCAGCCCTCCGGGAGGACAGAATGAGCAGTTCTTC
CDR3: CASSPPGGQNEQFF

size: .
J: TRBJ2-7
D: .
V: TRBV6-2/TRBV6-3
DNA: TGTGCCAGCAGTTACTCGGTTCAGGCCGGCAGGACTCATACCTACGAGCAGTACTTC
CDR3: CASSYSVQAGRTHTYEQYF

size: .
J: TRBJ2-5
D: TRBD2
V: TRBV5-4
DNA: TGTGCCAGCCGCCGCGGGAGAGCGGGAGAAGAGACCCAGTACTTC
CDR3: CASRRGRAGEETQYF

size: .
J: TRBJ2-1
D: TRBD1
V: TRBV6-6
DNA: TGTGCCAGCAGTCCGGACAGGGGTCGATACAATGAGCAGTTCTTC
CDR3: CASSPDRGRYNEQFF

size: .
J: TRBJ1-2
D: TRBD1
V: TRBV29-1
DNA: TGCAGCGTTGAGGCAGGGGGCGACTATGGCTACACCTTC
CDR3: CSVEAGGDYGYTF

size: .
J: TRBJ1-1
D: TRBD1
V: TRBV19
DNA: TGTGCCAGTAGTATAGGTAGACTGGGGACAGGGGTCTTAGGAACTGAAGCTTTCTTT
CDR3: CASSIGRLGTGVLGTEAFF